This T cell receptor beta chain was retrieved from a study of post-analysis software for immune sequencing data. Study details: The study covered relapsing-remitting, secondary progressive and progressive-relapsing courses of multiple sclerosis. Overall study results and limits: Versus controls, multiple sclerosis patients showed significantly lower diversity (normalized Chao1). Samples from one preparation batch, clustered by F measure, grouped strongly together. Included in a set of several TRBV segments more frequent in patients than controls were TRBV5-6, TRBV5-1 and TRBV20-1.

About this clonotype itself: Its antigen remains unidentified.

Germline assignment: CDR1 SGHRS and CDR2 YFSETQ. The CDR3 contains 16 residues. Germline trimming cut 4 bases from V and 5 bases from J; bases unmatched to any gene: 11. cDNA libraries for TCR beta contained unique molecular identifiers. T cells, about 0.85 to 11 million of them, yielded approximately 500,000 cDNA molecules. From the PCR reads, TCRdb called clonotypes with MiXCR, one entry per CDR3 protein. The sample includes 500,000 to 600,000 distinct CDR3 sequences, around 44% of them seen just once. This TCR was sampled from a girl aged 10 to 17 with multiple sclerosis. The chain employs TRBV5-1 and TRBJ2-3, with TRBD2 matching over 9 bases. The sequencing input was blood. CDR3 sequence reads: CASSSLAGVRGDTQYF. The DNA for the CDR3 is TGCGCCAGCAGCAGCTTAGCGGGAGTGAGGGGAGATACGCAGTATTTT.